The sequence of this TCR beta chain was determined in a study of T cell responses to AZD1222 COVID-19 vaccine. Study results and caveats: Targets within unmutated variant regions were reportedly found for nearly half of spike-specific TCRs. With two AZD1222 doses given, Spike-specific TCR breadth and depth both rose.

Data came from immunoSEQ multiplex PCR; TCRdb stores just in-frame clones and leaves some out. Among 180,000 or so clones, more than 85% were seen once, and the ten largest hold less than 2%. The V gene's germline CDR1 is SNHLY and CDR2 FYNNEI. V was trimmed by 7 bases and J by 5 bases, leaving 17 bases between them. This CDR3 has 14 amino acids. This clone was detected once. Its antigen is still unknown. This receptor was taken from an adult who received the AZD1222 COVID-19 vaccine. The sample consisted of peripheral blood, taken 28 days after the second AZD1222 dose. The chain uses TRBV2 and TRBJ1-2; D is unresolved. The CDR3 bases are TGTGCCAGCATTCACCAGCACCCTGGTTATGGCTACACCTTC. Its protein is CASIHQHPGYGYTF.